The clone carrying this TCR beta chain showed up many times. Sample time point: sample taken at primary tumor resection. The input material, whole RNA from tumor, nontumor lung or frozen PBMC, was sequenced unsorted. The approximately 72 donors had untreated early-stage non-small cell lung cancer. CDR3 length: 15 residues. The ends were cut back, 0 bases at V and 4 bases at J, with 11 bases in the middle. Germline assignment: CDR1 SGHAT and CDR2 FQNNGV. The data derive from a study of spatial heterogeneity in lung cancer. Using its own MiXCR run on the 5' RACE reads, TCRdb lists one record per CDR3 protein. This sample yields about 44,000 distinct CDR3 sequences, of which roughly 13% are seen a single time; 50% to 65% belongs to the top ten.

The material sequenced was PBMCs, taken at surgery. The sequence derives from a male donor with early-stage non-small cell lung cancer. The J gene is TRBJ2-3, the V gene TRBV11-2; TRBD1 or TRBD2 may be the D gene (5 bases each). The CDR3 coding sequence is TGTGCCAGCAGCTTAGATCGGTTGGGGGCAGATACGCAGTATTTT. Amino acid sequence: CASSLDRLGADTQYF.